This TCR beta chain was sequenced in a study of T-cell memory formation after mild COVID-19. MiXCR, applied by TCRdb to the 5' RACE reads, yields one record per CDR3 protein. The sample has about 240,000 distinct CDR3 sequences; 9.4% are singletons. This clonotype was seen ten or more times. Its antigen remains unknown. Trimming cost V 8 bases and J 5 bases, with 13 bases left between them. Germline CDR1 MNHEY, CDR2 SVGAGI. The CDR3 consists of 13 residues. Regarding the study as a whole: Some SARS-CoV-2-responding clones were already detected in memory before infection. Clones from the second wave (peaking day 37) had unconfirmed SARS-CoV-2 specificity.

This sequence was found in a man younger than 35 who had mild COVID-19 (a few samples of this study predate the infection). Cell type and time point are not known. Source material: PBMCs or a T cell subset sorted from them (not recorded which). This chain joins TRBV6-5 and TRBJ1-5; D might be TRBD1 (6 bases). DNA of the CDR3: TGTGCCAGCGCTACAGGGAGGGATCAGCCCCAGCATTTT. Protein product: CASATGRDQPQHF.